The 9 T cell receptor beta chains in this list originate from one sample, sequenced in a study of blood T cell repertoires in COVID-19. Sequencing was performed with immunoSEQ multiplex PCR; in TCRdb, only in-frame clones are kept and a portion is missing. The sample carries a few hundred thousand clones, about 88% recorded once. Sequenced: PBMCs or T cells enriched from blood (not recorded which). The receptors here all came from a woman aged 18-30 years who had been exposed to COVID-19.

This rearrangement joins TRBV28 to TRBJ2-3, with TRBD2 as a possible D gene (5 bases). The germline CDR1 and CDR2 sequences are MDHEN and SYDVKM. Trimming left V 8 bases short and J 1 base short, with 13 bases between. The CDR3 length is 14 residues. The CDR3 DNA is TGTGCCAGCGACGGGCTAGCCGGCACAGATACGCAGTATTTT. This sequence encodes CASDGLAGTDTQYF.

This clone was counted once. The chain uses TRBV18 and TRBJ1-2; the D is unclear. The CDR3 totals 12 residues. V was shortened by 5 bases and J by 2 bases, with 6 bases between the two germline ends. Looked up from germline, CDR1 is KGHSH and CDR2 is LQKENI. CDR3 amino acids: CASSTENYGYTF. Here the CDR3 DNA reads TGTGCCAGCTCAACAGAGAACTATGGCTACACCTTC.

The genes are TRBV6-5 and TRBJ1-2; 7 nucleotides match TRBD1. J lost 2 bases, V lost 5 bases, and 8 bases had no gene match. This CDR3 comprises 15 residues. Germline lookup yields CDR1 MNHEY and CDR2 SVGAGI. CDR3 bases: TGTGCCAGCAGTACCCCCGGACAGGCCAACTATGGCTACACCTTC. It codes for CASSTPGQANYGYTF.

In DNA, the CDR3 is TGTGCCAGCAGTTTATCGCACAGGCGGAACACTGAAGCTTTCTTT. Amino acid sequence: CASSLSHRRNTEAFF. The chain joins TRBV27 to TRBJ1-1; TRBD1 might be the D (5 bases). The CDR3 sequence is 15 residues long. The germline CDR1 and CDR2 sequences are MNHEY and SMNVEV (reference sequence). The V end lost 0 bases, the J end lost 1 base, and 9 bases lay between the germline ends.

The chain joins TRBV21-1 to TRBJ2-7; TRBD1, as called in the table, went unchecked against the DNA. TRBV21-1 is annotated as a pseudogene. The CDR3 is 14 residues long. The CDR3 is CASSKGGCSYEQYF. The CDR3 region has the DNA TGTGCCAGCAGCAAAGGTGGCTGCTCCTACGAGCAGTACTTC.

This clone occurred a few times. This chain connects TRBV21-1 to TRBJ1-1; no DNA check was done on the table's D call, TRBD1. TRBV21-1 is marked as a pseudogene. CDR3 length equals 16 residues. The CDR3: CASSTGQGRANTEAFF. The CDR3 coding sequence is TGTGCCAGCAGCACGGGACAGGGAAGGGCGAACACTGAAGCTTTCTTT.

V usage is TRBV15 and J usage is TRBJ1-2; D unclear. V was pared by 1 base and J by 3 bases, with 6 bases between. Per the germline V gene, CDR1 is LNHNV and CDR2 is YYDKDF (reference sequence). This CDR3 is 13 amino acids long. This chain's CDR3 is CATSRGIDYGYTF. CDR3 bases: TGTGCCACCAGCAGAGGTATCGACTATGGCTACACCTTC.

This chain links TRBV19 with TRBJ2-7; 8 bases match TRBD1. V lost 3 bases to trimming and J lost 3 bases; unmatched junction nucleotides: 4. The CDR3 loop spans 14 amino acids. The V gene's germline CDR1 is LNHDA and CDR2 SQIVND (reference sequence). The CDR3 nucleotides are TGTGCCAGTAGTATGGGACAGGAGCTCTACGAGCAGTACTTC. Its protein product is CASSMGQELYEQYF.

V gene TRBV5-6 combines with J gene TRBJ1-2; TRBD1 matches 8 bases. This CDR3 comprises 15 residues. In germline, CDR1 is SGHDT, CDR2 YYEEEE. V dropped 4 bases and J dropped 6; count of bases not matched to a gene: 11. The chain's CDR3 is CASSGGQGDRDGYTF. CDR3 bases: TGTGCCAGCAGCGGCGGACAGGGTGATCGGGATGGCTACACCTTC.